This T cell receptor beta chain emerged from a study of molecular identifiers for immune sequencing clone quantification. Study-level information: Replicate experiments took RNA from around 20,000 or 100,000 naive CD8 cells, divided it five ways and sequenced four.

CDR1 and CDR2 from the germline V gene are SGHVS and FNYEAQ. V was trimmed by 4 bases and J by 4 bases, leaving 23 bases between them. The CDR3 is made up of 17 amino acids. TCRdb re-derived calls from the PCR reads in MiXCR, one entry per CDR3 protein. The sample carries about 640,000 distinct CDR3 sequences, 20% recorded once. This clonotype was counted at least ten times. This TCR derives from a human donor in good health. Some libraries in this study had Jurkat cell RNA spiked in. Sequences were obtained from naive CD8+ T cells from blood, with Jurkat cell RNA spiked in. Stated subset: FACS-sorted CD8+CD4-CCR7+CD45RA+ naive T cells. The V call is TRBV7-6, the J call TRBJ2-7; D is ambiguous. As DNA, the CDR3 is TGTGCCAGCAGCTCAGCACCAAAACTTGGGCCCAATTACGAGCAGTACTTC. Its translation is CASSSAPKLGPNYEQYF.